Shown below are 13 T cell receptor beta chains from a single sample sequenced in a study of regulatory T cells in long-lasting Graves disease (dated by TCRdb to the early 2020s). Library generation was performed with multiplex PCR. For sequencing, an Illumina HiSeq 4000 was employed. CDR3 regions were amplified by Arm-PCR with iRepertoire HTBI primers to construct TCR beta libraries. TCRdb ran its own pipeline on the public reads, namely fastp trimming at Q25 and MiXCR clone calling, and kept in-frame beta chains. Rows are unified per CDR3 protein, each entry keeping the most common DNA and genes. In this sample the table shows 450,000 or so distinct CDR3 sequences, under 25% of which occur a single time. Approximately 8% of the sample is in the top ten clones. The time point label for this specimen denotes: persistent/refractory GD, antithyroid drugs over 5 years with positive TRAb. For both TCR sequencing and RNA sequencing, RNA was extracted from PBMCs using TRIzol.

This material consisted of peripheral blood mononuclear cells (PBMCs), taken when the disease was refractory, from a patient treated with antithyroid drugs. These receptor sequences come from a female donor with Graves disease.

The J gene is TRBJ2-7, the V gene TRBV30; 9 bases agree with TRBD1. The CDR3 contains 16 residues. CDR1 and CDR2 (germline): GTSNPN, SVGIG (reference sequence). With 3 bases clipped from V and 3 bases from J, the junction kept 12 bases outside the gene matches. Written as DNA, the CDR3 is TGTGCCTGGAGCCCCGCTCCGGGACAGGGCTACTACGAGCAGTACTTC. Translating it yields CAWSPAPGQGYYEQYF.

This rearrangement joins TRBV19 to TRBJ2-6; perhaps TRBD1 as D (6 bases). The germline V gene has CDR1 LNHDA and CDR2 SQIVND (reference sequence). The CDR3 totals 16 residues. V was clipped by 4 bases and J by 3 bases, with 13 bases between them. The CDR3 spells CASSKRQVLGANVLTF. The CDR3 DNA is TGTGCCAGTAGTAAACGACAGGTCCTTGGGGCCAACGTCCTGACTTTC. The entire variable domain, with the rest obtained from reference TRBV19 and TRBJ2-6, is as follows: DGGITQSPKYLFRKEGQNVTLSCEQNLNHDAMYWYRQDPGQGLRLIYYSQIVNDFQKGDIAEGYSVSREKKESFPLTVTSAQKNPTAFYLCASSKRQVLGANVLTFGAGSRLTVL.

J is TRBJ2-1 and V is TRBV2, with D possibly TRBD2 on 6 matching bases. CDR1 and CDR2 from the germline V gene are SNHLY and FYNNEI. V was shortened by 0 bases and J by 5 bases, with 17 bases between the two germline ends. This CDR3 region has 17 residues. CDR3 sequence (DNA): TGTGCCAGCAGTGAAGCGGGACTGAGGGCCCGGGACAATGAGCAGTTCTTC. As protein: CASSEAGLRARDNEQFF. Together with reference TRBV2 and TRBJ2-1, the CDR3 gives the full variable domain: EPEVTQTPSHQVTQMGQEVILRCVPISNHLYFYWYRQILGQKVEFLVSFYNNEISEKSEIFDDQFSVERPDGSNFTLKIRSTKLEDSAMYFCASSEAGLRARDNEQFFGPGTRLTVL.

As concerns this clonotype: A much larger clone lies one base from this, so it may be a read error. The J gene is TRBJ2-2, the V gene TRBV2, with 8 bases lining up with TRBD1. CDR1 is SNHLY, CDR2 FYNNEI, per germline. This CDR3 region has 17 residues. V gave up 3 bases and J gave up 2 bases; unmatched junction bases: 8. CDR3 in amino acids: CASSDSGQAENTGELFF. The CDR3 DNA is TGTGCCAGCAGTGATTCGGGACAGGCAGAAAACACCGGGGAGCTGTTTTTT.

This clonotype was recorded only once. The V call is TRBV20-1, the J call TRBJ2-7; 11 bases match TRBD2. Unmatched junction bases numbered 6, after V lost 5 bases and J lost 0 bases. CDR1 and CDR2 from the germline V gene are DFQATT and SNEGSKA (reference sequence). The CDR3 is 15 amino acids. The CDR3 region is CSAQGSGRASYEQYF. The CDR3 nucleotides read TGCAGTGCTCAGGGTAGCGGGAGGGCCTCCTACGAGCAGTACTTC.

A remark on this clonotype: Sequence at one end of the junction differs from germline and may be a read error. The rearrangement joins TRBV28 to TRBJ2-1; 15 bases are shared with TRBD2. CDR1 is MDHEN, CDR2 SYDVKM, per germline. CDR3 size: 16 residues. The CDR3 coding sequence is TGTGCCAGCAGTTTAATAAGAGGACTAGCGGGAGGGGATTCGATCTTC. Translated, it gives CASSLIRGLAGGDSIF.

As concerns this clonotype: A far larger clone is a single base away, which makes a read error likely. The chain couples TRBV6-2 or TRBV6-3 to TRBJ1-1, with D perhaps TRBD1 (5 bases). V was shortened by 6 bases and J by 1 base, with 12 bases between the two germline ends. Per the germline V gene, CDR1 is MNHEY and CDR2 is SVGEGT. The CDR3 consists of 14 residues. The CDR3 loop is CASRPGRKNTEAFF. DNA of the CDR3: TGTGCCAGCAGGCCAGGGAGGAAGAACACTGAAGCTTTCTTT.

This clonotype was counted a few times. CDR3 amino acids: CASSPGGGGASTEAFF. CDR3 DNA: TGTGCCAGTAGTCCTGGTGGAGGGGGCGCGAGCACTGAAGCTTTCTTT. The chain has TRBV19 and TRBJ1-1, with 7 nucleotides matching TRBD1. There are 16 residues in the CDR3. Germline values: CDR1 LNHDA, CDR2 SQIVND (reference sequence). The trim removed 5 bases at V and 4 bases at J, leaving 13 bases unmatched.

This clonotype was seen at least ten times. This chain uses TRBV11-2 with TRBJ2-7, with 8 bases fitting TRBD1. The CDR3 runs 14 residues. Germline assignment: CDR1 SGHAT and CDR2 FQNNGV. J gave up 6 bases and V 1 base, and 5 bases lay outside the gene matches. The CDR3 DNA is TGTGCCAGCAGCTTAGCGTCCAGGGGGCGCGAGCAGTACTTC. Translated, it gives CASSLASRGREQYF.

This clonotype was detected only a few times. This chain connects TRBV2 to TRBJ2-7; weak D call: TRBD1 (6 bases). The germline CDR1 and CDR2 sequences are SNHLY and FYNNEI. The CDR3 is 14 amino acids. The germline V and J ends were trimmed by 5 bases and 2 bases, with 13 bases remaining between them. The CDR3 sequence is CASSHIGTPYEQYF. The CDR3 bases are TGTGCCAGCAGTCATATCGGGACACCCTACGAGCAGTACTTC.

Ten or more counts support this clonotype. The CDR3 bases are TGTGCCAGCAGCTCCCTGGGGCGGAACACTGAAGCTTTCTTT. Translated, it gives CASSSLGRNTEAFF. The chain combines TRBV7-8 with TRBJ1-1; possible D gene TRBD1, 5 bases. The germline gives CDR1 SGHVS, CDR2 FQNEAQ. The V gene lost 4 bases and the J gene lost 1 base, with 10 bases spanning the gap. This CDR3 has 14 amino acids.

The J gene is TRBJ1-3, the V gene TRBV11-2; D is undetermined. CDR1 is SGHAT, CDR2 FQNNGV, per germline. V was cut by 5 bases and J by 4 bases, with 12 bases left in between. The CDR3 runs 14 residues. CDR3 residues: CASSLFLTGNTIYF. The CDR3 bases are TGTGCCAGCAGCCTGTTCCTTACCGGAAACACCATATATTTT.

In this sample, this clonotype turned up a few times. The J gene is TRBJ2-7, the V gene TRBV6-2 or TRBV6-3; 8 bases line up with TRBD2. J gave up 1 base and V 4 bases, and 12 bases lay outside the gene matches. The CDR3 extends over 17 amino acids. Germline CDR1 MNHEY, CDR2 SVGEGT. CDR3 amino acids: CASSSPSTGGSSYEQYF. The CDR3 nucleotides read TGTGCCAGCAGTTCTCCTAGCACGGGAGGGTCTTCCTACGAGCAGTACTTC.